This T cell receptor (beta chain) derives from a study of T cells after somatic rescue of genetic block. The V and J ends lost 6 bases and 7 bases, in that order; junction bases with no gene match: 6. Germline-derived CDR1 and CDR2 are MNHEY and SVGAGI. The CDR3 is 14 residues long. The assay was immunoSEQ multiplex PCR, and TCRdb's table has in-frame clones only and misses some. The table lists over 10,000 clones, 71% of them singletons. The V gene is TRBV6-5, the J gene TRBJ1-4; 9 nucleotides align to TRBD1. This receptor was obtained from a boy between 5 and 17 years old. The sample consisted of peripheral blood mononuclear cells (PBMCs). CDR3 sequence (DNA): TGTGCCAGCAGACGACAGGGGGTGGGTGAAAAACTGTTTTTT. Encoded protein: CASRRQGVGEKLFF.